This TCR beta chain was recovered during a study of lymphopenia after photon versus proton radiotherapy (dated by TCRdb to between 2018 and 2020). At the level of the whole study: In patients with gastrointestinal tumors who developed high-grade lymphopenia, the study compared the immunological effects of photon radiation therapy with those of proton radiation therapy. The approximately 20 patients in the cohort had gastrointestinal tumors, were treated with either photon or proton therapy, and subsequently developed lymphopenia. The goal of the study was to characterize the differences between the two radiation modalities in how they affect the immune system.

Comments on this clone: The target of this receptor is not known. The input lacks base qualities; no much larger clone sits a single base away.

Summary of the overall study and its limitations: Across the cohort, among patients who died, a greater drop in TCR diversity after the nadir was inversely correlated with overall survival time. After the lymphocyte count nadir, repertoires from photon-treated patients showed oligoclonal expansion, particularly of CD8+ Temra cells, and this expansion drove the decline in diversity. During treatment, patients who received photon therapy lost naive T cells and TCR diversity and gained effector/memory populations, whereas patients who received proton therapy remained relatively stable. The survival association was assessed only in patients who died, and the authors presented better survival with proton therapy as a possibility rather than a demonstrated result.

The library was built by means of the immunoSEQ multiplex PCR assay. T cell repertoires were profiled with deep sequencing of rearranged TCR beta loci together with multiparametric flow cytometry. Drawn from immuneACCESS, this table holds only the in-frame rearrangements with V and J called that TCRdb kept. Clones are partly lost; checked studies trace under half to an unresolved V gene and leave the rest unexplained. Recorded for this sample are 25,000 to 30,000 clones; 81% of them occurred a single time. The ten largest clonotypes hold around 30% of the sample. The material was peripheral blood, obtained from a patient treated with photon-based radiotherapy. The sequence was obtained from a man over 45 with gastric cancer.

The encoded CDR3 is CASTYGQGYNEQFF. The DNA sequence reads TGTGCCAGTACTTATGGACAGGGGTACAATGAGCAGTTCTTC. This receptor chain uses TRBV19 and TRBJ2-1; 9 middle bases align to TRBD1. Measured from the cysteine to the phenylalanine, the CDR3 is 14 residues long. Only the CDR3 region is kept as DNA, spanning 42 bases read in frame from base 1. V trim: 7 bases; J trim: 4 bases; unmatched bases: 5. Per the germline V gene (reference sequence), LNHDA is the CDR1 and SQIVND is the CDR2. Reference TRBV19 and TRBJ2-1 proteins supply the regions before and after the CDR3; the full variable domain is: DGGITQSPKYLFRKEGQNVTLSCEQNLNHDAMYWYRQDPGQGLRLIYYSQIVNDFQKGDIAEGYSVSREKKESFPLTVTSAQKNPTAFYLCASTYGQGYNEQFFGPGTRLTVL.